This T cell receptor beta chain was profiled in a study of blood T cells in healthy people across ages. With a J-beta primer mix and a sample-barcoded 5' primer, a second PCR ran roughly 7 to 11 cycles. TCRdb analysed the 5' RACE reads with MiXCR anew, one entry per CDR3 protein. The table lists approximately 880,000 distinct CDR3 sequences, roughly 43% of them singletons, with around an eighth in the top ten. They isolated at least 6 million PBMCs from each sample. Extraction of total RNA produced a minimum of 6 micrograms from each sample. Specimen: blood. This TCR was sampled from a man under 40 in good health.

Written as DNA, the CDR3 is TGTGCCAGCAGCCAAGATGGACATAACTCCTACAATGAGCAGTTCTTC. Its translation: CASSQDGHNSYNEQFF. The chain combines TRBV4-2 with TRBJ2-1; D is possibly TRBD1 (5 bases). The CDR3 runs 16 residues. CDR1 and CDR2 from the germline V gene are LGHNA and YNFKEQ. The V end lost 0 bases, the J end lost 0 bases, and 9 bases lay between the germline ends.